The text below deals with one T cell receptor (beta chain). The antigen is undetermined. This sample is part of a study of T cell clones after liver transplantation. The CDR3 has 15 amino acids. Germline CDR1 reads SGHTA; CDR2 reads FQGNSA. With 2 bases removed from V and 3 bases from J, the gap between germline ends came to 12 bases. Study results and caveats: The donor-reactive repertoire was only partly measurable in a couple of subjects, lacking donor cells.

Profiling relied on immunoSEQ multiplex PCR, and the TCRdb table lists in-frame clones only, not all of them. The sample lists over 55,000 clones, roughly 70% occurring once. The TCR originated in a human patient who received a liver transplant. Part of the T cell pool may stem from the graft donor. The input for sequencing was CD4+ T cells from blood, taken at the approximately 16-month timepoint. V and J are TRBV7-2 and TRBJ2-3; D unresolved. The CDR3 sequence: CASSLSGPGTDTQYF. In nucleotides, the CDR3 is TGTGCCAGCAGCTTATCCGGGCCCGGGACAGATACGCAGTATTTT.